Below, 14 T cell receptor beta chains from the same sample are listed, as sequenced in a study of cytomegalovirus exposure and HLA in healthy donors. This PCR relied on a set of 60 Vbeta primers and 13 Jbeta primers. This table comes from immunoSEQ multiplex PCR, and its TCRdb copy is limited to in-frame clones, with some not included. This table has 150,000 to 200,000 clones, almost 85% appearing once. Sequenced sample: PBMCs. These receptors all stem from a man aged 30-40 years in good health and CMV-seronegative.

The CDR3: CASSLVGMGLDYNEQFF. In DNA, the CDR3 is TGTGCCAGCAGCTTAGTAGGTATGGGGCTAGACTACAATGAGCAGTTCTTC. The V gene is TRBV7-8, the J gene TRBJ2-1; TRBD1 might be the D (5 bases). The CDR3 extends over 17 amino acids. CDR1 is SGHVS, CDR2 FQNEAQ, per germline. V shed 1 base and J shed 3 bases, with 16 bases lying between them.

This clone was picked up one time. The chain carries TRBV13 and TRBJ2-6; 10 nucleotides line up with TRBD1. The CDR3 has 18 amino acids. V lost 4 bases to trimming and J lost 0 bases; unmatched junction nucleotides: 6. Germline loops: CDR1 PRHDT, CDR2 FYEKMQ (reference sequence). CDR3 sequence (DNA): TGTGCCAGCAGCTCCGACAGGGGGCTAGGCTCTGGGGCCAACGTCCTGACTTTC. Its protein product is CASSSDRGLGSGANVLTF. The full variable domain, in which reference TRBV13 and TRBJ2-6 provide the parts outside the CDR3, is AAGVIQSPRHLIKEKRETATLKCYPIPRHDTVYWYQQGPGQDPQFLISFYEKMQSDKGSIPDRFSAQQFSDYHSELNMSSLELGDSALYFCASSSDRGLGSGANVLTFGAGSRLTVL.

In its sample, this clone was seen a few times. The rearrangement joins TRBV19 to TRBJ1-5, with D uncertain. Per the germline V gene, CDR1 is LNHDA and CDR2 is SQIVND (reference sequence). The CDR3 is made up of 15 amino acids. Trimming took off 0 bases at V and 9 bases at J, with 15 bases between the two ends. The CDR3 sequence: CASSIDLPSRAPQHF. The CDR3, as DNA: TGTGCCAGTAGTATAGATCTCCCGTCGCGGGCGCCCCAGCATTTT.

CDR3 sequence: CAWSVTARGYEQYF. DNA for the CDR3: TGTGCCTGGAGTGTAACAGCCAGGGGTTACGAGCAGTACTTC. The chain couples TRBV30 to TRBJ2-7; D might be TRBD1 (6 bases). This CDR3 comprises 14 residues. Trimming cost V 0 bases and J 4 bases, with 13 bases left between them. Germline values: CDR1 GTSNPN, CDR2 SVGIG (reference sequence).

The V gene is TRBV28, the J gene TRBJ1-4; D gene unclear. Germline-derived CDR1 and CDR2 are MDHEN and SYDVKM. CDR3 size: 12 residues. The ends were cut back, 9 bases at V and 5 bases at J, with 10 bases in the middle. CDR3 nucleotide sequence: TGTGCCAGTGAGGAGAGAAATGAAAAACTGTTTTTT. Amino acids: CASEERNEKLFF.

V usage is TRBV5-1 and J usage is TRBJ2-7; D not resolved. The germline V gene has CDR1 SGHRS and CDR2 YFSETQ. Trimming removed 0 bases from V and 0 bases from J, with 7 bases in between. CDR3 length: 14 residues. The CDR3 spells CASSLDSFSYEQYF. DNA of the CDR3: TGCGCCAGCAGCTTGGACTCTTTCTCCTACGAGCAGTACTTC.

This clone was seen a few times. CDR3 loop: CASSVNPGGADTQYF. The CDR3 coding sequence is TGTGCCAGCAGCGTAAACCCGGGGGGGGCAGATACGCAGTATTTT. The chain is built from TRBV9 and TRBJ2-3, with 8 bases matching TRBD2. From germline, CDR1 is SGDLS and CDR2 YYNGEE. Trimming took 1 base from V and 4 from J; bases not matched to a gene: 5. The CDR3 contains 15 residues.

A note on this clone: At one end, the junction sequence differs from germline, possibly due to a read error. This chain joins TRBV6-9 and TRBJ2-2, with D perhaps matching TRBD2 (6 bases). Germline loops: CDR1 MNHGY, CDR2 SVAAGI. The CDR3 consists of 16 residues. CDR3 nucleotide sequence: TGTGCCAGCAGGGTGCGGGGCACGATCTGGTACCGGGGAGCTGTTTTT. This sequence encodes CASRVRGTIWYRGAVF.

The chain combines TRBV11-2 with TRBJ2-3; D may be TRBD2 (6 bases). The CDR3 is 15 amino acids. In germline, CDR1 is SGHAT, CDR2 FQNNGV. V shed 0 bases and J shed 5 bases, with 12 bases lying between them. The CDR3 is CASSLDGGDGDTQYF. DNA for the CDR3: TGTGCCAGCAGCTTAGATGGCGGGGATGGAGATACGCAGTATTTT.

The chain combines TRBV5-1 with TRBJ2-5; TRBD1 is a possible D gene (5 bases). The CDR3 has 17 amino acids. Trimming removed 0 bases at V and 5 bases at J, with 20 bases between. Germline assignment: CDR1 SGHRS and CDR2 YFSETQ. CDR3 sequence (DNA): TGCGCCAGCAGCTTGGGGGTGGGGCCAGGAGCCTGGGAGACCCAGTACTTC. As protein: CASSLGVGPGAWETQYF.

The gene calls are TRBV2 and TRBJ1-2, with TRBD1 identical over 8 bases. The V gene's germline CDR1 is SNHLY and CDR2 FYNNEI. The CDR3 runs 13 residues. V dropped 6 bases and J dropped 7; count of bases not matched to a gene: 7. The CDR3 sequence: CASRDRESRGYTF. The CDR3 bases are TGTGCCAGCAGGGACAGGGAGAGTCGTGGCTACACCTTC.

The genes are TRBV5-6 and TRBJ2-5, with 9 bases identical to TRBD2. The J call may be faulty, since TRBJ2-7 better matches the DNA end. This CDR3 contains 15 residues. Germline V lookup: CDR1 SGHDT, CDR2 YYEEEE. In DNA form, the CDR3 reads TGTGCCAGCAGCTTGCTTTTAGCGGGGGCCTACGAGCAGTACTTC. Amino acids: CASSLLLAGAYEQYF.

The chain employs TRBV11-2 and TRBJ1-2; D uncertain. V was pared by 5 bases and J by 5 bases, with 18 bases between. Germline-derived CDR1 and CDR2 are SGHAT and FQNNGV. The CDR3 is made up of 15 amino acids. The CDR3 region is CASSPRLGSEYGYTF. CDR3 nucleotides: TGTGCCAGCAGCCCCCGTTTAGGAAGCGAGTATGGCTACACCTTC.

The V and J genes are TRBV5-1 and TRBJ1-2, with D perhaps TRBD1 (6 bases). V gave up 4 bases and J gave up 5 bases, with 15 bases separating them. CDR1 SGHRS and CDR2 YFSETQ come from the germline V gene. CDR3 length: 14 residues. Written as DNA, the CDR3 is TGCGCCAGCAGCCCGACCCTAACAGGGTATGGCTACACCTTC. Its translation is CASSPTLTGYGYTF.